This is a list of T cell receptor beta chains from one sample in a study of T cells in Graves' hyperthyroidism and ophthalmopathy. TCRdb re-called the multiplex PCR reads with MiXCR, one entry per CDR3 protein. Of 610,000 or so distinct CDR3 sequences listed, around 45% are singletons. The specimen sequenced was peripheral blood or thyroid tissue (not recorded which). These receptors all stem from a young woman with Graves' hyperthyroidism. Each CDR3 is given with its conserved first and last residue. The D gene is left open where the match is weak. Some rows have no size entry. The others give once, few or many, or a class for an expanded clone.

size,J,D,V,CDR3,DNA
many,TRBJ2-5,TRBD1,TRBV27,CASSLTGLKTQYF,TGTGCCAGCAGTTTGACAGGGCTGAAGACCCAGTACTTC
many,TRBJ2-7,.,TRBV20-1,CSAPHRTNNEQYF,TGCAGTGCTCCGCACAGGACTAATAACGAGCAGTACTTC
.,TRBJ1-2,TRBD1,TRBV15,CATSSSQQGAIGYTF,TGTGCCACCAGCAGTTCTCAACAGGGGGCGATTGGCTACACCTTC
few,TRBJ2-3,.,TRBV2,CASSERDDAQYF,TGTGCCAGCAGTGAACGCGACGACGCGCAGTATTTT
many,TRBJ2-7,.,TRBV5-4,CASAQGAGAYEQYF,TGTGCCAGCGCTCAGGGGGCGGGGGCCTACGAGCAGTACTTC
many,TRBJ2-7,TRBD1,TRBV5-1,CASSLGTGMYEQYF,TGCGCCAGCAGCTTGGGGACAGGGATGTACGAGCAGTACTTC
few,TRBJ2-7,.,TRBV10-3,CASSGFIRRDRHLGYEQYF,TGTGCCAGCAGCGGATTTATCCGACGGGACCGTCATTTGGGTTACGAGCAGTACTTC
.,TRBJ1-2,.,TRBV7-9,CASSLRDSNTNYGYTF,TGTGCCAGCAGCCTGCGAGATTCGAACACTAACTATGGCTACACCTTC
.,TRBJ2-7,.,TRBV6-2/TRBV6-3,CASSYLIRFYEQYF,TGTGCCAGCAGTTACTTAATCAGGTTCTACGAGCAGTACTTC
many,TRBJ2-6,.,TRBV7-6,CASSLTASGANVLTF,TGTGCCAGCAGCTTAACGGCCTCTGGGGCCAACGTCCTGACTTTC
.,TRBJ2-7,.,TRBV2,CASLGADSYEQYF,TGTGCCAGCTTGGGTGCGGACTCCTACGAGCAGTACTTC
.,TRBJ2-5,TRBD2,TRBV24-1,CATSAAGLAGEGRPQYF,TGTGCCACCAGTGCAGCCGGACTAGCGGGAGAGGGGCGGCCCCAGTACTTC
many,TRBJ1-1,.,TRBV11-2,CASSLALLSNTEAFF,TGTGCCAGCAGCTTAGCGCTTTTATCCAACACTGAAGCTTTCTTT
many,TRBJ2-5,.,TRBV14,CASSQVVGFWSEETQYF,TGTGCCAGCAGCCAAGTGGTCGGGTTTTGGAGCGAGGAGACCCAGTACTTC
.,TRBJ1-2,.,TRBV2,CASRESGVYGYTF,TGTGCCAGCAGGGAGAGCGGAGTCTATGGCTACACCTTC
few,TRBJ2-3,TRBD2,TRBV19,CAAATSGRRDTQYF,TGTGCCGCAGCCACTAGCGGGAGAAGGGATACGCAGTATTTT
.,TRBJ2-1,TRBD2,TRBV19,CASSDSRLADSYNEQFF,TGTGCCAGTAGTGACAGTAGGCTAGCGGATTCCTACAATGAGCAGTTCTTC
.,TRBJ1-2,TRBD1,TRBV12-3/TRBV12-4,CASTYQGCDRGPTNYGYTF,TGTGCCAGCACTTACCAGGGGTGCGACAGGGGTCCTACTAACTATGGCTACACCTTC
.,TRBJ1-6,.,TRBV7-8,CASSLAGDNSPLHF,TGTGCCAGCAGCTTAGCGGGAGATAATTCACCCCTCCACTTT
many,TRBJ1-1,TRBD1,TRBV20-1,CSAREPPGGLNTEAFF,TGCAGTGCTAGAGAGCCCCCAGGGGGCTTGAACACTGAAGCTTTCTTT
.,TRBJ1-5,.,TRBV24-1,CATSDQDSRDQPQHF,TGTGCCACCAGTGACCAGGACAGTAGGGATCAGCCCCAGCATTTT
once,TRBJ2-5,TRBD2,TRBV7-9,CASSPTSGIETQYF,TGTGCCAGCAGCCCTACTAGCGGGATCGAGACCCAGTACTTC
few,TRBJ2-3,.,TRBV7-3,CASSLTRDTQYF,TGTGCCAGCAGCTTAACAAGGGATACGCAGTATTTT
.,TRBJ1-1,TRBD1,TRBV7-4,CASSLVGRDRATEAFF,TGTGCCAGCAGCTTAGTTGGACGGGACAGGGCCACTGAAGCTTTCTTT
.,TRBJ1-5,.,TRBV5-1,CASSWHERGLGQPQHF,TGCGCCAGCAGCTGGCACGAGAGAGGGTTAGGTCAGCCCCAGCATTTT
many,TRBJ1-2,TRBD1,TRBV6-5,CASRKSHPGQSLIGYTF,TGTGCCAGCAGAAAGTCCCACCCGGGACAGTCCTTAATAGGCTACACCTTC
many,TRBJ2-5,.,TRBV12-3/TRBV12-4,CASSPDLNQETQYF,TGTGCCAGCAGCCCCGACTTAAACCAAGAGACCCAGTACTTC
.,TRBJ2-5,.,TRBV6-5,CASTPGVETQYF,TGTGCCAGCACTCCGGGGGTAGAGACCCAGTACTTC